The 22 T cell receptor beta chains reported below all come from one sample, sequenced in a study of blood T cells in healthy people across ages. With a J-beta primer mix and a sample-barcoded 5' primer, a second PCR ran roughly 7 to 11 cycles. TCRdb processed the 5' RACE reads anew with MiXCR; each CDR3 protein has one entry. The sample yields 1.5 million to 2 million distinct CDR3 sequences, 40% to 55% seen once. The sequenced sample was blood. The receptors come from a woman aged 40 to 50 in good health.

The chain is built from TRBV29-1 and TRBJ2-2, with 7 bases aligning to TRBD2. Germline V gives CDR1 SQVTM, CDR2 ANQGSEA. This CDR3 has 13 residues. V dropped 5 bases and J dropped 5; count of bases not matched to a gene: 5. As DNA, the CDR3 is TGCAGCGTTCTGATTAGCGGGACCGGGGAGCTGTTTTTT. This encodes CSVLISGTGELFF.

This clonotype was seen more than once but under ten times. This chain joins TRBV4-1 and TRBJ2-6, with 7 positions matching TRBD1. This CDR3 comprises 17 residues. V shed 4 bases and J 0 bases; nucleotides not matched to a gene: 6. Per the germline V gene, CDR1 is MGHRA and CDR2 is YSYEKL. CDR3 amino acids: CASSPKGASSGANVLTF. The CDR3, as DNA: TGCGCCAGCAGCCCGAAGGGGGCCAGCTCTGGGGCCAACGTCCTGACTTTC.

This chain links TRBV6-6 with TRBJ1-1; the D gene is possibly TRBD1 (5 bases). The germline CDR1 and CDR2 sequences are MNHNY and SVGAGI (reference sequence). The CDR3 is 10 residues long. The V end lost 11 bases, the J end lost 1 base, and 5 bases lay between the germline ends. CDR3 in amino acids: CAGGNTEAFF. The CDR3 coding sequence is TGTGCCGGGGGGAACACTGAAGCTTTCTTT.

This clonotype was seen more than once but under ten times. As DNA, the CDR3 is TGCGCCAGCAGCCAAGATTCCCGGGTCCTAGGGGAGCAGTTCTTC. Translating gives CASSQDSRVLGEQFF. The rearrangement uses TRBV4-3 and TRBJ2-1, with D uncertain. Germline CDR1 LGHNA, CDR2 YSLEER. The CDR3 loop spans 15 amino acids. V shed 0 bases and J shed 10 bases, with 16 bases lying between them.

The chain uses TRBV20-1 and TRBJ2-1; 7 nucleotides align to TRBD2. CDR3 length equals 14 residues. The J segment lost 9 bases and the V segment lost 6 bases, leaving 14 bases of the junction unmatched. Germline CDR1 and CDR2: DFQATT and SNEGSKA (reference sequence). This chain's CDR3 is CSASPGSGFSEQFF. The CDR3 DNA reads as TGCAGTGCCTCCCCGGGTAGCGGGTTTAGTGAGCAGTTCTTC.

This clonotype has more than one count but fewer than ten. This sequence joins TRBV20-1 and TRBJ2-7; D unresolved. The CDR3 runs 13 residues. CDR1 and CDR2 from the germline V gene are DFQATT and SNEGSKA (reference sequence). V was clipped by 6 bases and J by 2 bases, with 14 bases between them. The CDR3 is CSAGPPTTYEQYF. In DNA form, the CDR3 reads TGCAGTGCAGGCCCTCCCACGACCTACGAGCAGTACTTC.

This clonotype was seen only a few times. This chain uses TRBV6-5 with TRBJ2-7, with TRBD1 matching 11 bases. Germline V lookup: CDR1 MNHEY, CDR2 SVGAGI. The CDR3 loop spans 16 amino acids. V lost 0 bases and J lost 3; bases outside the gene matches: 4. The DNA for the CDR3 is TGTGCCAGCAGTTACTCGCGGGGACAGGGGGTCTACGAGCAGTACTTC. Translation gives CASSYSRGQGVYEQYF.

V is TRBV28 and J is TRBJ2-5; 7 nucleotides line up with TRBD2. Germline V lookup: CDR1 MDHEN, CDR2 SYDVKM. V dropped 7 bases and J dropped 9; count of bases not matched to a gene: 14. This CDR3 has 14 amino acids. As DNA, the CDR3 is TGTGCCAGCACCCCGGGACTGGGGGGGTGGGCCCAGTACTTC. Its translation: CASTPGLGGWAQYF.

V is TRBV18 and J is TRBJ2-1, with 8 bases that match TRBD1. V dropped 3 bases and J dropped 7; count of bases not matched to a gene: 8. This CDR3 spans 15 amino acids. CDR1 and CDR2 (germline): KGHSH, LQKENI. DNA of the CDR3: TGTGCCAGCTCACCTCGGACAGGGTACTGGAATGAGCAGTTCTTC. Translated: CASSPRTGYWNEQFF. Filled out from reference TRBV18 and TRBJ2-1, the complete variable domain reads NAGVMQNPRHLVRRRGQEARLRCSPMKGHSHVYWYRQLPEEGLKFMVYLQKENIIDESGMPKERFSAEFPKEGPSILRIQQVVRGDSAAYFCASSPRTGYWNEQFFGPGTRLTVL.

In its sample, this clonotype was seen a few times. This chain connects TRBV7-8 to TRBJ2-1, with D unresolved. Looked up from germline, CDR1 is SGHVS and CDR2 is FQNEAQ. V was cut by 2 bases and J by 7 bases, with 12 bases left in between. The CDR3 runs to 14 residues. The CDR3 loop reads CASSLSMTGNEQFF. DNA of the CDR3: TGTGCCAGCAGCTTATCAATGACCGGAAATGAGCAGTTCTTC.

The gene calls are TRBV6-2 or TRBV6-3 and TRBJ1-4, with D uncertain. The CDR3 consists of 14 residues. The V gene's germline CDR1 is MNHEY and CDR2 SVGEGT. Trimming stripped 6 bases from V and 5 bases from J, with 13 bases between. The CDR3 sequence is CASRTPEGNEKLFF. In DNA form, the CDR3 reads TGTGCCAGCAGAACCCCGGAAGGGAATGAAAAACTGTTTTTT.

The rearrangement links TRBV3-1 to TRBJ2-1; 9 bases are shared with TRBD1. CDR1 LGHDT and CDR2 YNNKEL come from the germline V gene (reference sequence). The CDR3 runs to 17 residues. J lost 9 bases, V lost 2 bases, and 14 bases had no gene match. This chain's CDR3 is CASSQLWDRALYGEQFF. For the CDR3, the DNA is TGTGCCAGCAGCCAACTCTGGGACAGGGCACTGTATGGTGAGCAGTTCTTC.

V is TRBV7-2 and J is TRBJ2-3; 11 bases agree with TRBD2. The CDR3 sequence is 17 residues long. Trimming took 5 bases from V and 2 from J; bases not matched to a gene: 9. Germline V gene lookup returns CDR1 SGHTA and CDR2 FQGNSA. CDR3 bases: TGTGCCAGCAGCCGTAGCACTAGCGGGGGACCCACAGATACGCAGTATTTT. The encoded protein is CASSRSTSGGPTDTQYF.

This chain links TRBV20-1 with TRBJ2-7; 7 nucleotides match TRBD2. This CDR3 is built from 13 residues. The V gene end was trimmed by 1 base and the J gene end by 5 bases; junction bases not matched to a gene: 5. In germline, CDR1 is DFQATT, CDR2 SNEGSKA (reference sequence). DNA for the CDR3: TGCAGTGCTAGAGCCAGCGGGGACCACGAGCAGTACTTC. This gives the protein CSARASGDHEQYF.

This clonotype was seen a handful of times. J is TRBJ1-2 and V is TRBV9; 9 bases line up with TRBD1. This CDR3 is 15 amino acids long. After removal of 4 bases from V and 3 bases from J, the junction contained 7 bases not matched to a gene. Per germline, CDR1 SGDLS and CDR2 YYNGEE. In DNA, the CDR3 is TGTGCCAGCAGCTCAAGGACAGGGGCCGACTATGGCTACACCTTC. Its protein product is CASSSRTGADYGYTF.

This clonotype was found a few times. This chain uses TRBV28 with TRBJ2-5, with D tentatively TRBD2 (5 bases). Trimming pared 5 bases from V and 1 base from J, leaving 14 bases between. This CDR3 comprises 15 residues. Germline-derived CDR1 and CDR2 are MDHEN and SYDVKM. The CDR3 region has the DNA TGTGCCAGCAGTCTCCGAGGGTTAGGCCAAGAGACCCAGTACTTC. As protein: CASSLRGLGQETQYF.

This clonotype was recorded a few times. The chain uses TRBV9 and TRBJ2-3; TRBD2 matches 7 bases. The V gene end was trimmed by 0 bases and the J gene end by 3 bases; junction bases not matched to a gene: 7. CDR1 is SGDLS, CDR2 YYNGEE, per germline. The CDR3 is 16 amino acids. CDR3 sequence (DNA): TGTGCCAGCAGCGTAGGTGCGGGGGTAAGGACAGATACGCAGTATTTT. It codes for CASSVGAGVRTDTQYF.

The CDR3 sequence is CASSSLAGLQGDTQYF. CDR3 sequence (DNA): TGTGCCAGCAGCTCACTAGCGGGGCTCCAGGGAGATACGCAGTATTTT. This chain links TRBV7-2 with TRBJ2-3; TRBD2 agrees at 10 bases. CDR1 SGHTA and CDR2 FQGNSA come from the germline V gene. CDR3 size: 16 residues. Trimming took 4 bases from V and 5 from J; bases not matched to a gene: 9.

This clonotype was seen more than once but under ten times. The chain recombines TRBV12-3 or TRBV12-4 with TRBJ2-5; D may be TRBD2 (6 bases). Trimming took 3 bases from V and 9 from J, leaving 14 bases between them. This CDR3 contains 13 residues. The CDR3 DNA sequence: TGTGCCAGCAGTTTGATTCGAGAGCGGGCCCAGTACTTC. Translation: CASSLIRERAQYF.

The rearrangement links TRBV24-1 to TRBJ2-3; perhaps TRBD1 as D (5 bases). V gave up 4 bases and J gave up 6 bases, with 16 bases separating them. The length of the CDR3 is 15 residues. CDR1 is KGHDR and CDR2 is SFDVKD in the germline V gene. For the CDR3, the DNA is TGTGCCACCAGTGACAGTCGCAGGGTCCCCGATACGCAGTATTTT. Translation: CATSDSRRVPDTQYF.

Notes on this clonotype: A junction end diverges from the germline sequence, so it may reflect a read error. The rearrangement links TRBV6-1 to TRBJ2-5; D may be TRBD1 or TRBD2 (6 bases each). The germline V gene has CDR1 MNHNS and CDR2 SASEGT. This CDR3 spans 16 amino acids. The CDR3 protein is CASSEAWGAGQETRYF. CDR3 coding DNA: TGTGCCAGCAGTGAAGCTTGGGGGGCCGGGCAAGAGACCCGGTACTTC.

This clonotype was seen a few times. This chain joins TRBV7-2 and TRBJ2-1, with 9 bases fitting TRBD2. V trimming: 1 base; J trimming: 7 bases; junction bases outside the gene matches: 14. CDR1 SGHTA and CDR2 FQGNSA come from the germline V gene. CDR3 length equals 18 residues. For the CDR3, the DNA is TGTGCCAGCAGCTTAGTGGCGGGGGGGCTGTCTGGGGATAATGAGCAGTTCTTC. The encoded protein is CASSLVAGGLSGDNEQFF.